This entry is about one T cell receptor (beta chain). As yet, its antigen is unknown. The sample is drawn from a study of cytomegalovirus exposure and HLA in healthy donors. Study results and caveats: Later on, an analysis showed TCR association rates differing by HLA locus, with DRB1 the most and HLA-C the fewest. About 87% or about 30% of the time was how often most TCR beta V segments were productive, according to an earlier analysis. Per published accounts, TCR beta sequences correctly predicted the HLA-A and HLA-B alleles of most subjects.

This CDR3 is built from 15 residues. Germline V gene lookup returns CDR1 SGDLS and CDR2 YYNGEE. Trimming took 1 base from V and 3 from J, leaving 10 bases between them. The primer mix had 60 Vbeta and 13 Jbeta primers. Profiling relied on immunoSEQ multiplex PCR, and the TCRdb table lists in-frame clones only, not all of them. The sample comprises about 92,000 clones, around four fifths of which are singletons, and around 6.6% rests with the top ten. The sequence derives from a man aged 45-65 years in good health and CMV-seropositive. Sequenced input: PBMCs. The chain has TRBV9 and TRBJ2-2; TRBD1 might be the D (6 bases). The CDR3 DNA sequence: TGTGCCAGCAGCGTAACAGGGTCGGACACCGGGGAGCTGTTTTTT. Residues: CASSVTGSDTGELFF.